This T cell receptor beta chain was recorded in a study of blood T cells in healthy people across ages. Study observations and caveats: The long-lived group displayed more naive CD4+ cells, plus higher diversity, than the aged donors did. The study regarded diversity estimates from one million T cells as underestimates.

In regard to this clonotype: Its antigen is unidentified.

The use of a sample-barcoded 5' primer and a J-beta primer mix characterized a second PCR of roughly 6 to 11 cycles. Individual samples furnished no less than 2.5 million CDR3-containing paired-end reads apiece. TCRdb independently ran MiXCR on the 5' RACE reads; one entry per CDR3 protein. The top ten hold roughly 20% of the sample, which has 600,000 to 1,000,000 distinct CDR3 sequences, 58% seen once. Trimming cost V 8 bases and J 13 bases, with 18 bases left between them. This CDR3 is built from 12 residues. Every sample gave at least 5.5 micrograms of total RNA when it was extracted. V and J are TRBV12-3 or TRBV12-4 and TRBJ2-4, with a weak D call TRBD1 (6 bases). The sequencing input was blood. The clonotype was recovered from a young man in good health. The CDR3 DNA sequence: TGTGCCAGCTCCCCAGGTCCAGGGGAGCAGTACTTC. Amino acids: CASSPGPGEQYF.